The entry below describes one TCR beta chain. Its antigen remains unidentified. The data were obtained in a study of early T cells in non-severe SARS-CoV-2 infection. Study as a whole: Sequencing of bulk RNA from unsorted whole blood was done, without chain pairing. Study-wide points: Private and CD4 specificities were missed by VDJdb matching, skewed to anti-spike CD8.

This CDR3 has 15 residues. V lost 0 bases, J lost 2 bases, and 7 bases lay in between. In germline, CDR1 is SGHVS, CDR2 FQNEAQ. Attachment of unique molecular identifiers was made to individual cDNA molecules. TCRdb redid the calling of the 5' RACE reads with MiXCR, one entry per CDR3 protein. The data hold about 94,000 distinct CDR3 sequences, with less than 15% observed a single time. Sample: whole blood. The rearrangement uses TRBV7-8 and TRBJ1-4; D not resolved. The clonotype originates from an adult who was a healthcare worker with PCR-confirmed SARS-CoV-2 infection or an uninfected control (not recorded which). The CDR3: CASSLAPGTNEKLFF. CDR3 nucleotides: TGTGCCAGCAGCTTAGCGCCGGGGACTAATGAAAAACTGTTTTTT.